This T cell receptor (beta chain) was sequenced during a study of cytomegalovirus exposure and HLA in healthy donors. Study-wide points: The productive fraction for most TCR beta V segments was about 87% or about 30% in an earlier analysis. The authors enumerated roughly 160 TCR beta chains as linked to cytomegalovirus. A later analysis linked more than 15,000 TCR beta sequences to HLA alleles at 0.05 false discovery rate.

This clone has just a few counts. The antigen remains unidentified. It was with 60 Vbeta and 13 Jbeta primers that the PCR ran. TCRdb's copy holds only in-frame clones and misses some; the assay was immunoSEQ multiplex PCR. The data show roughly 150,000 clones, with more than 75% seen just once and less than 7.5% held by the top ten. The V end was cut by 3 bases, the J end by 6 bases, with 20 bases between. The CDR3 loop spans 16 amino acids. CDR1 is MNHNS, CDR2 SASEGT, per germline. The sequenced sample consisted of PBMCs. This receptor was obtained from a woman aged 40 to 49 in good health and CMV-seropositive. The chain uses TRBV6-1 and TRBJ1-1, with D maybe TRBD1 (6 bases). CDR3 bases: TGTGCCAGCAGTGAGGTTTTCAGCGGGGGCGGAGCTGAAGCTTTCTTT. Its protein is CASSEVFSGGGAEAFF.